This TCR beta chain comes out of a study of blood T cells in healthy people across ages (dated by TCRdb to the mid-2010s). At the level of the whole study: In model experiments, template switching captured roughly one uniquely barcoded TCR beta cDNA molecule for every two T cells. Two additional independent replicas of 1 million unique cDNA reads from the same blood draw were analyzed for two donors (one aged 18 to 29 and one aged 80 or older). The donors were split into four age groups: young (average about 16 years), middle-aged (39), aged (62) and long-lived (approximately 80). Age-related changes in TCR beta repertoire diversity were measured in the study by deep sequencing normalized with unique cDNA molecular identifiers. Donors of different ages were randomly distributed across sequencing lanes to avoid experimental bias.

This clonotype was recorded a few times. Its antigen is not yet known. It has no much larger one-base neighbor in the sample; base qualities were not kept. V is pared back by 0 bases and J by 7 bases, with 9 bases lying between the germline termini. Its CDR3 holds 14 amino acids, cysteine through phenylalanine. Only the CDR3 DNA is retained, 42 bases long and in frame from the first base. CDR1 is given as LGHNA and CDR2 as YNFKEQ, both from the germline V gene. Preparation of the library involved 5' RACE. This sample was sequenced with an Illumina HiSeq 2500. A second PCR of roughly 6 to 11 cycles was run with a J-beta primer mix and a sample-barcoded 5' primer. A template-switch 5' adaptor carrying 12 random nucleotides introduced a unique molecular identifier onto each TCR beta cDNA molecule. Each sample yielded at least 2.5 million CDR3-containing paired-end reads. First-strand cDNA synthesis was performed from all RNA using the Mint cDNA synthesis kit, with priming by a TRBC-specific oligonucleotide. Following uracil-DNA glycosylase treatment, all cDNA underwent a first 18-cycle PCR with the universal primers M1SS and BC2_uni_R. Under the source paper's analysis protocol: Normalization of each sample was performed by random selection of 1 million high-quality reads, each carrying a distinct molecular identifier. Instead of being binned into consensus sequences, reads that shared molecular identifiers were thrown out. MiTCR, with a Q25 quality threshold and the strictest error-elimination algorithm, was used for CDR3 identification, clonotype clustering and error correction. A nonparametric unseen species model using Euler transformation provided a lower-bound estimate of total TCR beta diversity. The public reads were run again by TCRdb, first through fastp at Q25 and then through MiXCR, and only productive beta chains were kept. CDR3 protein duplicates are merged, each entry listing the most common genes and DNA. The authors' filters were not applied to this entry. In this sample the table shows about 1.7 million distinct CDR3 sequences, 28% of which occur a single time. The ten largest clones represent roughly 8% of the sample.

Systemically healthy Caucasian individuals from Russia, 35 to 50 in total and aged about 6 to 95 years, were included as donors. Roughly 11 milliliters of peripheral blood were drawn from each donor into EDTA-treated Vacutainer tubes. Ficoll-Paque density-gradient centrifugation was used to isolate PBMCs, with at least 6.5 million per sample. Total RNA was extracted from PBMCs with Trizol reagent, with at least 6 micrograms obtained per sample. For every donor, flow cytometry on a PBMC aliquot measured the percentage of naive CD45RAhigh/CD27high T cells. Broader findings and caveats from the paper: As age increased, observed TCR beta diversity per million T cells dropped in a roughly linear way, and a significant reduction was already evident by age 40. The percentage of naive T cells measured by flow cytometry correlated strongly with observed TCR beta diversity. Bulk unsorted PBMC profiling prevented conclusive comparison of naive and antigen-experienced compartments. Total diversity estimates from one million sequenced T cells were considered lower bounds and underestimates. Because donor CMV infection status was unknown, age-related changes in expanded clonotypes were potentially confounded. Compared with the aged group, the long-lived group had more naive CD4+ T cells, fewer expanded clones and increased TCR diversity, a pattern suggesting age selection.

Sequencing was carried out using blood. The V and J genes are TRBV4-2 and TRBJ1-4; no D segment can be confidently identified. The receptor's source is a woman younger than 45 in good health. The CDR3 here reads CASSQDLSLEKLFF. The DNA reads as follows: TGTGCCAGCAGCCAAGATTTGAGTCTTGAAAAACTGTTTTTT.